The clone carrying this TCR beta chain was counted a single time. In the original processing: Nucleated cell number was recorded as an estimate derived from reference gene primer amplification. Profiled with immunoSEQ multiplex PCR; TCRdb holds only in-frame clones, not every one. Clone size and the V and J calls come from that table; the DNA yielded D and trimming. The table lists more than 150,000 clones, around 83% of them singletons. The sample originates from a study of blood T cell repertoires in COVID-19. Study as a whole: Sites in the United States, Italy and Spain provided acute and convalescent COVID-19 samples. PBMCs, B-cell-depleted T cells, or T cells provided the cDNA or gDNA that made up the material.

The clonotype was recovered from a man aged 45-60 years with active or convalescent COVID-19. Sequencing was performed on peripheral blood.

CDR3 in amino acids: CASSSNSYEQYF. In DNA, the CDR3 is TGTGCCAGCAGTTCCAACTCCTACGAGCAGTACTTC. The rearrangement uses TRBV27 and TRBJ2-7; D call uncertain. Germline V CDR1 and CDR2: MNHEY, SMNVEV (reference sequence). The CDR3 sequence is 12 residues long. V lost 4 bases and J lost 0, with 4 bases in between.